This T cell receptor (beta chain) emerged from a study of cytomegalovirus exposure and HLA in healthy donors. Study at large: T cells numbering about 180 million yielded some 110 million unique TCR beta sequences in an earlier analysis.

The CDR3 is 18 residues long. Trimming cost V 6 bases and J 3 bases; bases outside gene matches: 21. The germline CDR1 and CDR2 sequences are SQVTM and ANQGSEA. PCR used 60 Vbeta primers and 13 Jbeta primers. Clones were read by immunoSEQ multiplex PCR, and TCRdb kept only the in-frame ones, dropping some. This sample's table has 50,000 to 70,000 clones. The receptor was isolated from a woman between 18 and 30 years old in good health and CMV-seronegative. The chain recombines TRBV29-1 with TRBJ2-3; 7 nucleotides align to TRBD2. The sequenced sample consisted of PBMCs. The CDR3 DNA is TGCAGCGTCCGGTCTTGGCCTCTTGGGGGGGGTGAAACAGATACGCAGTATTTT. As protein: CSVRSWPLGGGETDTQYF.